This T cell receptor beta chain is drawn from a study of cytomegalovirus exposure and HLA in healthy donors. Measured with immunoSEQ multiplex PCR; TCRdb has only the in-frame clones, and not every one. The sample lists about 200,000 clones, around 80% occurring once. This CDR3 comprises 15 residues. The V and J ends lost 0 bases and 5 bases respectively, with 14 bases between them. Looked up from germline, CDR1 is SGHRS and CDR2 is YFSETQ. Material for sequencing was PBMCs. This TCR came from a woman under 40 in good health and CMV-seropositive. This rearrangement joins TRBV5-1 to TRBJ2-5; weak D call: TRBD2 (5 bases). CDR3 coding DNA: TGCGCCAGCAGCTTGGCTCTAGCCGGAGGCGAGACCCAGTACTTC. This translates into CASSLALAGGETQYF.